The clone carrying this T cell receptor (beta chain) turned up a few times. The junction does not match germline at one end; this may be a read error. This entry belongs to a study of blood T cells in healthy people across ages. For the second PCR, which ran for about 7 to 12 cycles, a sample-barcoded 5' primer and a J-beta primer mix were used. TCRdb reprocessed the 5' RACE reads via MiXCR and lists one record per CDR3 protein. The data contain roughly 1.9 million distinct CDR3 sequences, 30% to 40% of them singletons. Germline loops: CDR1 SGHAT, CDR2 FQNNGV. The CDR3 is made up of 17 amino acids. Sample: blood. The receptor was isolated from a human donor in good health. This sequence joins TRBV11-2 and TRBJ2-1; weak D call: TRBD1 (6 bases). Written as DNA, the CDR3 is TGTGCCAGCAGCTTAGAGGTGGGGGCAAGGTCCTACAATGAACAGTTCTTC. Its protein is CASSLEVGARSYNEQFF.